A single sample is the source of the 16 T cell receptor beta chains below, sequenced in a study of blood T cell repertoires in COVID-19. Here immunoSEQ multiplex PCR was the method, and the copy in TCRdb shows in-frame clones only, minus some. The sample lists approximately 69,000 clones; roughly four fifths were seen once. The sequenced material came from peripheral blood. These receptors were obtained from a woman in her 70s with acute or convalescent COVID-19.

This clone has more than one count but fewer than ten. The chain recombines TRBV15 with TRBJ1-1, with D possibly being TRBD1 (5 bases). The germline V gene has CDR1 LNHNV and CDR2 YYDKDF (reference sequence). The CDR3 extends over 16 amino acids. Trimming removed 0 bases from V and 6 bases from J, with 17 bases in between. Here the CDR3 DNA reads TGTGCCACCAGCAGAGAAGGGGTAGCCCGGAGGGCTGAAGCTTTCTTT. It specifies CATSREGVARRAEAFF. Supplemented by reference TRBV15 and TRBJ1-1, the full variable domain reads DAMVIQNPRYQVTQFGKPVTLSCSQTLNHNVMYWYQQKSSQAPKLLFHYYDKDFNNEADTPDNFQSRRPNTSFCFLDIRSPGLGDTAMYLCATSREGVARRAEAFFGQGTRLTVV.

In its sample, this clone was seen once. The rearrangement links TRBV27 to TRBJ1-2; 7 nucleotides line up with TRBD1. CDR1 and CDR2 from the germline V gene are MNHEY and SMNVEV (reference sequence). With V trimmed by 4 bases and J by 8 bases, 13 bases remained unmatched. CDR3 length: 15 amino acids. The CDR3: CASSSSDRRSPGYTF. The DNA for the CDR3 is TGTGCCAGCAGTTCCTCGGACAGGAGGTCACCAGGCTACACCTTC.

The chain joins TRBV18 to TRBJ1-1; tentative D call: TRBD1 (5 bases). The V end was cut by 5 bases, the J end by 1 base, with 11 bases between. Germline CDR1 reads KGHSH; CDR2 reads LQKENI. The CDR3 has 14 residues. This CDR3 is CASSVQTENTEAFF. CDR3 bases: TGTGCCAGCTCAGTCCAGACAGAGAACACTGAAGCTTTCTTT.

CDR3 sequence: CASSIVPGQGWNQPQHF. The CDR3 bases are TGTGCCAGTAGTATAGTCCCCGGACAGGGCTGGAATCAGCCCCAGCATTTT. The chain has TRBV19 and TRBJ1-5; the match to TRBD1 covers 8 bases. V shed 1 base, J shed 4 bases, and the junction held 9 bases outside the gene matches. CDR3 length: 17 residues. The V gene's germline CDR1 is LNHDA and CDR2 SQIVND (reference sequence).

This clone was seen only a few times. The rearrangement joins TRBV7-9 to TRBJ1-4, with TRBD1 identical over 9 bases. CDR1 is SEHNR, CDR2 FQNEAQ, per germline (reference sequence). This CDR3 is built from 16 residues. Trimming took 3 bases from V and 8 from J; bases not matched to a gene: 10. The CDR3 DNA reads TGTGCCAGCAGCTTTAGAACCGGGACAGGGTACGAAAAACTGTTTTTT. This codes for CASSFRTGTGYEKLFF.

The rearrangement uses TRBV5-4 and TRBJ1-2; tentative D call: TRBD1 (5 bases). CDR3 length: 15 residues. Germline-derived CDR1 and CDR2 are SGHNT and YYREEE (reference sequence). Trimming removed 4 bases from V and 3 bases from J, with 16 bases in between. The CDR3 protein is CASSTKTVTHYGYTF. The CDR3 coding sequence is TGTGCCAGCAGCACCAAGACAGTAACCCACTATGGCTACACCTTC.

The V call is TRBV3-1 (or the pseudogene TRBV3-2), the J call TRBJ2-7, with D tentatively TRBD1 (5 bases). Germline-derived CDR1 and CDR2 are LGHDT and YNNKEL (reference sequence). This CDR3 is 13 amino acids long. Trimming took off 6 bases at V and 4 bases at J, with 13 bases between the two ends. CDR3 coding DNA: TGTGCCAGCAGTGGACAAGTGAGATACGAGCAGTACTTC. Encoded protein: CASSGQVRYEQYF.

The chain recombines TRBV27 with TRBJ2-7; 7 nucleotides line up with TRBD2. The V gene's germline CDR1 is MNHEY and CDR2 SMNVEV (reference sequence). After removal of 4 bases from V and 0 bases from J, the junction contained 3 bases not matched to a gene. The CDR3 length is 14 residues. DNA of the CDR3: TGTGCCAGCAGTTGGGGCGGGAGCTCCTACGAGCAGTACTTC. Translation gives CASSWGGSSYEQYF.

This CDR3 reads CASSPFGVTSTDTQYF. The CDR3 coding sequence is TGTGCCAGTAGTCCCTTCGGGGTAACTAGCACAGATACGCAGTATTTT. This chain joins TRBV19 and TRBJ2-3, with D possibly TRBD2 on 5 matching bases. In germline, CDR1 is LNHDA, CDR2 SQIVND (reference sequence). The CDR3 covers 16 residues. With 5 bases removed from V and 0 bases from J, the gap between germline ends came to 15 bases.

The V gene is TRBV7-2, the J gene TRBJ2-3, with D hard to call. Trimming shortened V by 5 bases and J by 2 bases, and 5 bases separated the two germline ends. Germline V gene sequence: CDR1 SGHTA, CDR2 FQGNSA. This CDR3 is 12 amino acids long. This chain's CDR3 is CASSLYTDTQYF. CDR3 sequence (DNA): TGTGCCAGCAGCCTCTACACAGATACGCAGTATTTT.

The genes are TRBV7-3 and TRBJ2-3, with D tentatively TRBD2 (6 bases). The CDR3 covers 13 residues. Germline V gives CDR1 SGHTA, CDR2 FQGTGA. V dropped 5 bases and J dropped 0 bases, with 6 bases sitting between them. The CDR3 nucleotides are TGTGCCAGCAGCGGGGGGAGCACAGATACGCAGTATTTT. Its translation is CASSGGSTDTQYF.

This clone has a single count. The chain has TRBV21-1 and TRBJ2-7; the DNA was not used to check the table's D call, TRBD1. TRBV21-1 is labeled a pseudogene. CDR3 length equals 15 residues. CDR3 coding DNA: TGTGCCAGCAGCGAGTGGTTACAGGGATCCTACGAGCAGTACTTC. Its translation: CASSEWLQGSYEQYF.

V gene TRBV14 combines with J gene TRBJ1-1; TRBD1 agrees at 9 bases. With V trimmed by 3 bases and J by 5 bases, 10 bases remained unmatched. Germline V lookup: CDR1 SGHDN, CDR2 FVKESK. The CDR3 totals 16 residues. CDR3 DNA sequence: TGTGCCAGCAGCCAGAGAATTGACAGGGGGACAACTGAAGCTTTCTTT. It specifies CASSQRIDRGTTEAFF.

The chain recombines TRBV6-5 with TRBJ2-7, with 7 bases aligning to TRBD1. V shed 6 bases and J 2 bases; nucleotides not matched to a gene: 10. The CDR3 covers 15 residues. Per the germline V gene, CDR1 is MNHEY and CDR2 is SVGAGI. CDR3 loop: CASRYLDREPYEQYF. CDR3 DNA: TGTGCCAGCAGATATTTAGACAGGGAGCCCTACGAGCAGTACTTC.

This chain connects TRBV28 to TRBJ2-7, with 7 nucleotides matching TRBD2. CDR1 and CDR2 (germline): MDHEN, SYDVKM. This CDR3 is built from 15 residues. The J segment lost 4 bases and the V segment lost 2 bases, leaving 8 bases of the junction unmatched. CDR3 region: CASSLAAGERYEQYF. CDR3 sequence (DNA): TGTGCCAGCAGTTTAGCGGCGGGAGAAAGGTACGAGCAGTACTTC.

This chain connects TRBV6-5 to TRBJ1-2; tentative D call: TRBD1 (5 bases). The CDR3 extends over 14 amino acids. The ends were cut back, 7 bases at V and 6 bases at J, with 18 bases in the middle. Per germline, CDR1 MNHEY and CDR2 SVGAGI. The DNA of the CDR3 is TGTGCCAGCAAGGACGCTAGGGGAAACGATGGCTACACCTTC. Translating gives CASKDARGNDGYTF.